This entry is about one T cell receptor beta chain. What it binds is unknown. This sample is part of a study of blood T cells in healthy people across ages. Regarding the study as a whole: Diversity figures derived from one million T cells were judged to underestimate the true value.

The authors ran a second PCR of about 7 to 12 cycles using a sample-barcoded 5' primer and a J-beta primer mix. MiXCR, run by TCRdb on the 5' RACE reads, gives a single entry per CDR3 protein. This table holds about 1.8 million distinct CDR3 sequences, just under 50% found once. No fewer than 5.5 micrograms of total RNA were isolated from every sample. The CDR3 contains 14 residues. V was trimmed by 2 bases and J by 2 bases, leaving 7 bases between them. Germline lookup yields CDR1 MNHNS and CDR2 SASEGT. This chain joins TRBV6-1 and TRBJ1-5; no definite D call. The source material was blood. The clonotype originates from a middle-aged woman in good health. The CDR3 protein is CASSERPGNQPQHF. As DNA, the CDR3 is TGTGCCAGCAGTGAAAGGCCGGGCAATCAGCCCCAGCATTTT.